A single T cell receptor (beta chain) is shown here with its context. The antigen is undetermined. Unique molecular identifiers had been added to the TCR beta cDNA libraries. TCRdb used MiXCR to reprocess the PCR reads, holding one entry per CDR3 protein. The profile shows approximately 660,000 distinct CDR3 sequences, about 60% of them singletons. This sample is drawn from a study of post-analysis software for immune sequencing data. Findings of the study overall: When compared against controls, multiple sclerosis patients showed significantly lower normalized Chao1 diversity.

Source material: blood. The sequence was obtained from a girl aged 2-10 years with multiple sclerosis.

The CDR3 nucleotides read TGTGCCAGCAGTTTGATCGGGTATACGCAGTATTTT. Residues: CASSLIGYTQYF. This chain joins TRBV27 and TRBJ2-3; no clear D. The CDR3 loop spans 12 amino acids. Germline CDR1 MNHEY, CDR2 SMNVEV (reference sequence). Trimming pared 3 bases from V and 7 bases from J, leaving 8 bases between.